This T cell receptor (beta chain) stems from a study of radiation and T cells in renal cell carcinoma. Sequenced by immunoSEQ multiplex PCR; TCRdb stores in-frame clones only, minus some. The sample has some 80,000 clones, approximately 86% seen once. This sample's time point: blood 2 weeks post-SBRT. This sample's treatment: 15 Gy SBRT to primary tumor, nephrectomy 4 weeks later. This material consisted of blood, taken from a patient whose treatment included radiotherapy and nephrectomy. The TCR originated in a woman in her forties or fifties with renal cell carcinoma.

The CDR3 sequence is CASSVGGPHTGELFF. The CDR3 DNA reads TGTGCCAGCAGTGTGGGGGGCCCCCACACCGGGGAGCTGTTTTTT. This chain uses TRBV2 with TRBJ2-2; the D gene could be TRBD1 or TRBD2 (6 bases each). The length of the CDR3 is 15 residues. Germline V CDR1 and CDR2: SNHLY, FYNNEI. With 4 bases removed from V and 3 bases from J, the gap between germline ends came to 12 bases. Based on the CDR3 plus reference TRBV2 and TRBJ2-2, the full variable domain is EPEVTQTPSHQVTQMGQEVILRCVPISNHLYFYWYRQILGQKVEFLVSFYNNEISEKSEIFDDQFSVERPDGSNFTLKIRSTKLEDSAMYFCASSVGGPHTGELFFGEGSRLTVL.